The 15 T cell receptor beta chains below were found in one sample sequenced in a study of T-cell memory formation after mild COVID-19. MiXCR was run by TCRdb on the 5' RACE reads, yielding one entry per CDR3 protein. Among some 14,000 distinct CDR3 sequences listed, 15% to 20% were seen once. Sequencing used PBMCs or a T cell subset sorted from them (not recorded which). These receptor sequences come from a man in his late teens or twenties who had mild COVID-19 (a few samples of this study predate the infection). Cell type and time point are not known.

This chain links TRBV4-1 with TRBJ2-1; the match to TRBD2 covers 15 bases. This CDR3 has 19 residues. Germline assignment: CDR1 MGHRA and CDR2 YSYEKL. The trim removed 3 bases at V and 0 bases at J, leaving 6 bases unmatched. DNA for the CDR3: TGCGCCAGCAGCCACGGACTAGCGGGGGGGACGAGCTCCTACAATGAGCAGTTCTTC. It translates to CASSHGLAGGTSSYNEQFF.

In this sample, this clonotype turned up many times. The V call is TRBV4-1, the J call TRBJ2-3; 7 bases are shared with TRBD2. The CDR3 loop spans 13 amino acids. From germline, CDR1 is MGHRA and CDR2 YSYEKL. The V gene end was trimmed by 6 bases and the J gene end by 2 bases; junction bases not matched to a gene: 2. For the CDR3, the DNA is TGCGCCAGCAGTGGGGGGGTCACAGATACGCAGTATTTT. This translates into CASSGGVTDTQYF.

This clonotype was seen a handful of times. The CDR3 sequence is CASSPDLGGQPQHF. CDR3 nucleotides: TGTGCCAGCTCACCGGACCTGGGCGGTCAGCCCCAGCATTTT. The genes are TRBV18 and TRBJ1-5; D is uncertain. Germline-derived CDR1 and CDR2 are KGHSH and LQKENI. The CDR3 loop spans 14 amino acids. V was shortened by 3 bases and J by 6 bases, with 12 bases between the two germline ends.

The J gene is TRBJ1-1, the V gene TRBV20-1; D is possibly TRBD1 (5 bases). V was clipped by 5 bases and J by 10 bases, with 17 bases between them. The CDR3 spans 12 residues. The germline V gene encodes CDR1 DFQATT and CDR2 SNEGSKA (reference sequence). The CDR3 DNA reads TGCAGTGCTGACAGATCGGGGTATGGAGCTTTCTTT. Amino acids: CSADRSGYGAFF.

This clonotype showed up many times. V is TRBV7-9 and J is TRBJ2-7, with no clear D. CDR3 length equals 14 residues. V lost 0 bases to trimming and J lost 0 bases, with 6 bases between them. Germline CDR1 reads SEHNR; CDR2 reads FQNEAQ (reference sequence). The CDR3 loop is CASSLAPNSYEQYF. CDR3 coding DNA: TGTGCCAGCAGCTTAGCGCCCAACTCCTACGAGCAGTACTTC.

The rearrangement uses TRBV20-1 and TRBJ2-6; D unclear. Germline CDR1 DFQATT, CDR2 SNEGSKA (reference sequence). CDR3 length: 13 amino acids. The V gene lost 1 base and the J gene lost 0 bases, with 1 base spanning the gap. CDR3 DNA sequence: TGCAGTGCTAGAGTCTCTGGGGCCAACGTCCTGACTTTC. As protein: CSARVSGANVLTF.

This clonotype occurred many times. The chain employs TRBV6-5 and TRBJ1-3; D is undetermined. The CDR3 is 14 residues long. The V gene lost 6 bases and the J gene lost 7 bases, with 16 bases spanning the gap. CDR1 MNHEY and CDR2 SVGAGI come from the germline V gene. The CDR3 region has the DNA TGTGCCAGCAGGTTAGGTCGGTCGTGGAACACCATATATTTT. It codes for CASRLGRSWNTIYF.

The genes are TRBV7-2 and TRBJ2-3; 12 bases agree with TRBD2. The CDR3 length is 17 residues. Germline CDR1 SGHTA, CDR2 FQGNSA. J gave up 1 base and V 1 base, and 3 bases lay outside the gene matches. CDR3 coding DNA: TGTGCCAGCAGCTTAGTAGCTAGCGGGGGGGGCACAGATACGCAGTATTTT. Amino acid sequence: CASSLVASGGGTDTQYF.

At least ten counts were recorded for this clonotype. V is TRBV7-2 and J is TRBJ1-5; D gene uncertain. V lost 5 bases and J lost 0, with 8 bases in between. Germline assignment: CDR1 SGHTA and CDR2 FQGNSA. This CDR3 has 14 residues. The CDR3 sequence: CASSPRDSNQPQHF. CDR3 sequence (DNA): TGTGCCAGCAGCCCCAGAGATAGCAATCAGCCCCAGCATTTT.

The sample holds a few counts of this clonotype. The rearrangement links TRBV6-2 or TRBV6-3 to TRBJ1-2; a weak D match, TRBD1 (5 bases). Germline values: CDR1 MNHEY, CDR2 SVGEGT. The V end was cut by 7 bases, the J end by 3 bases, with 15 bases between. The CDR3 has 14 amino acids. The CDR3 coding sequence is TGTGCCAGCACCCATTTCGGGACGGACTATGGCTACACCTTC. Amino acid sequence: CASTHFGTDYGYTF.

In this sample, this clonotype turned up many times. The gene calls are TRBV29-1 and TRBJ2-1, with TRBD2 identical over 7 bases. The CDR3 extends over 14 amino acids. V trimming: 3 bases; J trimming: 4 bases; junction bases outside the gene matches: 6. Germline V lookup: CDR1 SQVTM, CDR2 ANQGSEA. CDR3 loop: CSVESSGLYNEQFF. For the CDR3, the DNA is TGCAGCGTTGAGAGTAGCGGGCTATACAATGAGCAGTTCTTC.

V gene TRBV19 combines with J gene TRBJ2-2; no reliable D call. Germline CDR1 reads LNHDA; CDR2 reads SQIVND (reference sequence). Deletions cut 8 bases from V and 7 bases from J, with 14 bases between. The CDR3 has 13 amino acids. In nucleotides, the CDR3 is TGTGCCAGTTCCTGGACCTTTCTCGGGGAGCTGTTTTTT. Amino acid sequence: CASSWTFLGELFF. The full variable domain, rest sourced from reference TRBV19 and TRBJ2-2, is DGGITQSPKYLFRKEGQNVTLSCEQNLNHDAMYWYRQDPGQGLRLIYYSQIVNDFQKGDIAEGYSVSREKKESFPLTVTSAQKNPTAFYLCASSWTFLGELFFGEGSRLTVL.

This clonotype was seen a few times. The CDR3 DNA sequence: TGCGCCAGCAGCCCCCGTCGGCAGGCCTATGGCTACACCTTC. It specifies CASSPRRQAYGYTF. The chain uses TRBV5-1 and TRBJ1-2; D remains ambiguous. CDR1 SGHRS and CDR2 YFSETQ come from the germline V gene. CDR3 size: 14 residues. Between the trimmed V and J ends, which lost 4 bases and 4 bases, there was a span of 14 bases.

This clonotype was picked up a small number of times. The V call is TRBV3-1, the J call TRBJ2-2; no firm D call. Trimming stripped 0 bases from V and 3 bases from J, with 8 bases between. Per the germline V gene, CDR1 is LGHDT and CDR2 is YNNKEL (reference sequence). The CDR3 has 15 amino acids. Here the CDR3 reads CASSQETGYTGELFF. The DNA for the CDR3 is TGTGCCAGCAGCCAAGAAACCGGGTACACCGGGGAGCTGTTTTTT. Together with reference TRBV3-1 and TRBJ2-2, the CDR3 gives the full variable domain: DTAVSQTPKYLVTQMGNDKSIKCEQNLGHDTMYWYKQDSKKFLKIMFSYNNKELIINETVPNRFSPKSPDKAHLNLHINSLELGDSAVYFCASSQETGYTGELFFGEGSRLTVL.

Many counts were recorded for this clonotype. The chain has TRBV6-4 and TRBJ2-1; 10 bases are shared with TRBD2. Germline V gene lookup returns CDR1 MRHNA and CDR2 SNTAGT. V lost 0 bases to trimming and J lost 1 base; unmatched junction nucleotides: 6. The CDR3 is 18 amino acids. The CDR3 sequence is CASSDSPTSGASYNEQFF. The CDR3 DNA sequence: TGTGCCAGCAGTGACTCCCCCACTAGCGGGGCATCCTACAATGAGCAGTTCTTC.